The entry below gives a single T cell receptor (beta chain) sequence along with its context. The sample carries other DNA sequences with the same CDR3. CDR1 KGHSH and CDR2 LQKENI come from the germline V gene. Trimming removed 1 base from V and 6 bases from J, with 7 bases in between. The CDR3 spans 12 residues. The data derive from a study of shared clonotypes between healthy human individuals. About the study: The composition of the donors was a couple of women and a few men aged 18 to 49. A donor's plate count was three for CD4 naive and three for CD4 memory; CD8 naive had two and CD8 memory one.

Donation came from healthy HIV-negative adults that had no recent acute infections or vaccinations. Profiled with immunoSEQ multiplex PCR; TCRdb holds only in-frame clones, not every one. The table shows about 1.5 million clones, with 98% occurring only once. The sample consisted of naive CD4+ T cells sorted from blood. The subset denotes: CD45RA+ positively selected. The V call is TRBV18, the J call TRBJ2-7; D remains ambiguous. The receptor comes from a young man in good health. DNA of the CDR3: TGTGCCAGCTCACCACGATCAGGCGAGCAGTACTTC. This encodes CASSPRSGEQYF.